Listed below are T cell receptor beta chains from one sample, sequenced in a study of cytomegalovirus exposure and HLA in healthy donors. Generated by immunoSEQ multiplex PCR, the TCRdb table keeps only in-frame clones and is missing some. There are 150,000 to 200,000 clones in the sample; roughly 73% occur only once, and around 1.5% lies in the top ten. Sequenced sample: PBMCs. These receptors all come from a woman in her 30s in good health and CMV-seronegative. The CDR3 runs from the conserved cysteine through the conserved F or W. The D gene is left open where the match is weak. Clone size is not always given. Where it is, it says once, few, many or a class for expanded clones.

abundance | j_gene | v_gene | d_gene | CDR3nt | CDR3aa
NA | TRBJ1-5 | TRBV7-8 | NA | TGTGCCAGCAGCTTAGGCGGGGGACGCAATCAGCCCCAGCATTTT | CASSLGGGRNQPQHF
NA | TRBJ2-3 | TRBV7-9 | TRBD2 | TGTGCCAGCAGCCTTGGACACGGGGGGGCACCCACGCAGTATTTT | CASSLGHGGAPTQYF
NA | TRBJ2-7 | TRBV27 | TRBD2 | TGTGCCAGCAGTCGCTCGACTAGCGGGGGGCGCTACGAGCAGTACTTC | CASSRSTSGGRYEQYF
NA | TRBJ1-1 | TRBV20-1 | NA | TGCAGTGCTAGAGGATTTAGAGAAGCTTTCTTT | CSARGFREAFF
NA | TRBJ1-4 | TRBV7-9 | NA | TGTGCCAGCAGCTTAGGGCAGGGGAATGAAAAACTGTTTTTT | CASSLGQGNEKLFF
NA | TRBJ1-2 | TRBV10-3 | TRBD1 | TGTGCCACCGGGACAGGGAACTATGGCTACACCTTC | CATGTGNYGYTF
NA | TRBJ1-2 | TRBV6-1 | TRBD1 | TGTGCCAGCAGCCTCAGGGGGCGTGGCTACACCTTC | CASSLRGRGYTF
NA | TRBJ1-1 | TRBV7-8 | NA | TGTGCCAGCAGCTTAGCTAGCCAAATGAACACTGAAGCTTTCTTT | CASSLASQMNTEAFF
NA | TRBJ2-5 | TRBV5-1 | TRBD2 | TGCGCCAGCAGCTACGGACTAGGGCAAGAGACCCAGTACTTC | CASSYGLGQETQYF
NA | TRBJ2-2 | TRBV10-2 | TRBD2 | TGCGCCAGCAGCGGACTAGCGGGGGGGACCGGCCGGGAGCTGTTTTTT | CASSGLAGGTGRELFF
NA | TRBJ1-2 | TRBV30 | TRBD1 | TGTGCCTGGAGCATTTTTAACAGGGGAGGCTATGGCTACACCTTC | CAWSIFNRGGYGYTF
once | TRBJ1-3 | TRBV5-1 | NA | TGCGCCAGCAGCCCGGGATGGACAGTCTCAGGAAACACCATATATTTT | CASSPGWTVSGNTIYF
NA | TRBJ1-1 | TRBV30 | NA | TGTGCCTGGAGACCGGGGAACACTGAAGCTTTCTTT | CAWRPGNTEAFF
NA | TRBJ2-5 | TRBV6-1 | TRBD1 | TGTGCCAGCAGTGACGAGGGGGCGATCCAGTTAGAGACCCAGTACTTC | CASSDEGAIQLETQYF
NA | TRBJ2-3 | TRBV29-1 | TRBD2 | TGCAGCGTTCTCCTAGCGGGGGCCAGAGGGAGCACAGATACGCAGTATTTT | CSVLLAGARGSTDTQYF
NA | TRBJ1-1 | TRBV2 | NA | TGTGCCAGCCAGGGGACGGGGAACACTGAAGCTTTCTTT | CASQGTGNTEAFF
NA | TRBJ1-1 | TRBV7-2 | NA | TGTGCCAGCAGCTTAGGGGGGAGGCCCACTGAAGCTTTCTTT | CASSLGGRPTEAFF
NA | TRBJ2-5 | TRBV7-8 | NA | TGTGCCACTTTCGGGGAGACCCAGTACTTC | CATFGETQYF
NA | TRBJ1-5 | TRBV30 | NA | TGTGCCTGGAGAAACAGGGAGTTAAGCAATCAGCCCCAGCATTTT | CAWRNRELSNQPQHF
NA | TRBJ2-7 | TRBV5-5 | NA | TGTGCCAGCAGCTTTATCAGATCCTCCTACGAGCAGTACTTC | CASSFIRSSYEQYF
few | TRBJ2-1 | TRBV7-9 | TRBD2 | TGTGCCAGCAGCCATGGGTATGGCGGGGGGGCCTTCTACAATGAGCAGTTCTTC | CASSHGYGGGAFYNEQFF
NA | TRBJ1-5 | TRBV15 | NA | TGTGCCACCAGCAGAGATCAGGGTTATCAGCCCCAGCATTTT | CATSRDQGYQPQHF
NA | TRBJ2-7 | TRBV27 | NA | TGTGCCAGCAGTCTCTACGCTGCCGGTAGTTCCTACGAGCAGTACTTC | CASSLYAAGSSYEQYF
few | TRBJ2-7 | TRBV7-8 | NA | TGTTCTAGCAAGGAGGGGCCGGCATACGAGCAGTACTTC | CSSKEGPAYEQYF
NA | TRBJ2-1 | TRBV11-2 | TRBD2 | TGTGCCAGCAGCTTGCCCGGACTAGCTGGCAATGAGCAGTTCTTC | CASSLPGLAGNEQFF
NA | TRBJ2-3 | TRBV21-1 | NA | TGTGCCAGCAGCGGGGGGCCTAGCGGGGGGATTCTTAGCACAGATACGCAGTATTTT | CASSGGPSGGILSTDTQYF